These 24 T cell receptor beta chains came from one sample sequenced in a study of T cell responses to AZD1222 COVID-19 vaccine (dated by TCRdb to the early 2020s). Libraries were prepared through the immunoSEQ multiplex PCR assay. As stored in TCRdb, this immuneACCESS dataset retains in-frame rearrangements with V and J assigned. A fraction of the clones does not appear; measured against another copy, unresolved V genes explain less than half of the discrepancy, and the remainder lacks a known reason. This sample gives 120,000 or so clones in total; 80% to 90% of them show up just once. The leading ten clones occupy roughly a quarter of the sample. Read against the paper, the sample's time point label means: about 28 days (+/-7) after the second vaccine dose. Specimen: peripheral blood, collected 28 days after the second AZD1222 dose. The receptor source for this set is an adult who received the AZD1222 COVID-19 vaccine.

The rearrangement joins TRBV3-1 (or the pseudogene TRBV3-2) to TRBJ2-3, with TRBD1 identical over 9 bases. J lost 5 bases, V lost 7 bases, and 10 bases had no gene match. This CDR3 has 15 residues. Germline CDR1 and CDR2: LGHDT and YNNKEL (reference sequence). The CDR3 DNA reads TGTGCCAGCAAGGGCGCGACAGGGGGTGGAGATACGCAGTATTTT. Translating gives CASKGATGGGDTQYF.

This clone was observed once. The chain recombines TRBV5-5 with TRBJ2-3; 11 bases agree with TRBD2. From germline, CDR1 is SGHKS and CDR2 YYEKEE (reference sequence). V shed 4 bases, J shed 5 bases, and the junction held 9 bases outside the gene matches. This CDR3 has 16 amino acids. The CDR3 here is CASSPPLAGGGDTQYF. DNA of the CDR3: TGTGCCAGCAGCCCTCCTCTAGCGGGGGGAGGAGATACGCAGTATTTT.

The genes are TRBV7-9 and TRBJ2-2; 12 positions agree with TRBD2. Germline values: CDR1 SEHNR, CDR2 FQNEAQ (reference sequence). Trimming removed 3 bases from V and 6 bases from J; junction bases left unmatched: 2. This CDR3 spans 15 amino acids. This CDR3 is CASSFGLAGPGELFF. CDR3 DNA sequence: TGTGCCAGCAGCTTTGGACTAGCGGGGCCCGGGGAGCTGTTTTTT.

CDR3: CASTKYQETQYF. CDR3 DNA sequence: TGTGCCAGCACCAAGTACCAAGAGACCCAGTACTTC. The chain links TRBV3-1 (or the pseudogene TRBV3-2) to TRBJ2-5; D is uncertain. Trimming removed 7 bases at V and 0 bases at J, with 6 bases between. Germline loops: CDR1 LGHDT, CDR2 YNNKEL (reference sequence). The CDR3 extends over 12 amino acids.

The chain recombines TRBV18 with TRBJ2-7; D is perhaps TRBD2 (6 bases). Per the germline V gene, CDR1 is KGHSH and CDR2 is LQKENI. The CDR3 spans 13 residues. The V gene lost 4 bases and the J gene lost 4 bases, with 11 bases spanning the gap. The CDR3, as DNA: TGTGCCAGCTCACAGGCTAGCGCATACGAGCAGTACTTC. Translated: CASSQASAYEQYF. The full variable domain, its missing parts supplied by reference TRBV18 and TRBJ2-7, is NAGVMQNPRHLVRRRGQEARLRCSPMKGHSHVYWYRQLPEEGLKFMVYLQKENIIDESGMPKERFSAEFPKEGPSILRIQQVVRGDSAAYFCASSQASAYEQYFGPGTRLTVT.

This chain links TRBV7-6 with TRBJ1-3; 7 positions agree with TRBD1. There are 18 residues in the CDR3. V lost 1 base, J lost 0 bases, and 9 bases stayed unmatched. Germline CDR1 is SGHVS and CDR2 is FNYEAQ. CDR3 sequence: CASSLVAFPGGSGNTIYF. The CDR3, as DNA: TGTGCCAGCAGCTTAGTCGCCTTCCCAGGGGGCTCTGGAAACACCATATATTTT.

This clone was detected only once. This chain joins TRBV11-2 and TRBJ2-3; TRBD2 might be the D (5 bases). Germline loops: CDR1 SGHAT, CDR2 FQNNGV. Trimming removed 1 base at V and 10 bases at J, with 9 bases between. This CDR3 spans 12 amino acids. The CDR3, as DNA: TGTGCCAGCAGCTTAGGAACTAGTGCGCAGTATTTT. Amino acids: CASSLGTSAQYF. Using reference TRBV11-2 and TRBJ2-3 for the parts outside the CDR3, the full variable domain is EAGVAQSPRYKIIEKRQSVAFWCNPISGHATLYWYQQILGQGPKLLIQFQNNGVVDDSQLPKDRFSAERLKGVDSTLKIQPAKLEDSAVYLCASSLGTSAQYFGPGTRLTVL.

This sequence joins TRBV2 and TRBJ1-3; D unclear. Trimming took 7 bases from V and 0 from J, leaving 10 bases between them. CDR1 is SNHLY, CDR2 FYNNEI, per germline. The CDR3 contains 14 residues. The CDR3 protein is CASMNPVSGNTIYF. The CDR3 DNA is TGTGCCAGCATGAACCCCGTCTCTGGAAACACCATATATTTT.

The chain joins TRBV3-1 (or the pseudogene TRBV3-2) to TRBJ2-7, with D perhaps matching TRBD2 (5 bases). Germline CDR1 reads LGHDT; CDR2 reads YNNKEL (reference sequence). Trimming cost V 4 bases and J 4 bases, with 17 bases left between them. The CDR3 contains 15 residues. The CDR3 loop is CASSPGEPPGYEQYF. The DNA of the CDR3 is TGTGCCAGCAGCCCCGGGGAGCCCCCCGGGTACGAGCAGTACTTC.

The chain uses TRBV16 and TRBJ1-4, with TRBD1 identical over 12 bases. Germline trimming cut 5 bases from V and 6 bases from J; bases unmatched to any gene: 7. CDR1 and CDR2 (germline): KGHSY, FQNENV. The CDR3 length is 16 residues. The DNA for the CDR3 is TGTGCCAGCAGCAAAGGGACAGGGGGCGCAGATGAAAAACTGTTTTTT. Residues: CASSKGTGGADEKLFF.

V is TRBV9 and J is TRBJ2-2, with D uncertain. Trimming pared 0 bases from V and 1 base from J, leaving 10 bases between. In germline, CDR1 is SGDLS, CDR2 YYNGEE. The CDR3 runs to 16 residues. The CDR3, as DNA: TGTGCCAGCAGCGTAGTCGCCGTTAAGAACACCGGGGAGCTGTTTTTT. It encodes CASSVVAVKNTGELFF.

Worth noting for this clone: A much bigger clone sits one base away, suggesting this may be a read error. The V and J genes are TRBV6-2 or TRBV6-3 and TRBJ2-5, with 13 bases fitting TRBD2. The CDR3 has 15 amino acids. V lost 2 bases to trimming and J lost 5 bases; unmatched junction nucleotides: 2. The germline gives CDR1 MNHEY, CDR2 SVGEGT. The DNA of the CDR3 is TGTGCCAGCAGTTACGTGACTAGCGGGGGGGAGACCCAGTACTTC. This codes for CASSYVTSGGETQYF.

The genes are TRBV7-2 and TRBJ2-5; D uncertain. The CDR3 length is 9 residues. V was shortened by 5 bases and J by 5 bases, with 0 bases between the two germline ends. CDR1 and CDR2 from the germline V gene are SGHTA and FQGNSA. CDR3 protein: CASSETQYF. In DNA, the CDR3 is TGTGCCAGCAGCGAGACCCAGTACTTC. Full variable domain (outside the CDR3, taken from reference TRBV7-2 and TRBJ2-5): GAGVSQSPSNKVTEKGKDVELRCDPISGHTALYWYRQSLGQGLEFLIYFQGNSAPDKSGLPSDRFSAERTGGSVSTLTIQRTQQEDSAVYLCASSETQYFGPGTRLLVL.

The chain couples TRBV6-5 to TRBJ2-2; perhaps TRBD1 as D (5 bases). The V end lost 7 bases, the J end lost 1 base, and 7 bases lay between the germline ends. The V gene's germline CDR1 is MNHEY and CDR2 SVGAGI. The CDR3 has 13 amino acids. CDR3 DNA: TGTGCCAGCAACAGGAGGAACACCGGGGAGCTGTTTTTT. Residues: CASNRRNTGELFF.

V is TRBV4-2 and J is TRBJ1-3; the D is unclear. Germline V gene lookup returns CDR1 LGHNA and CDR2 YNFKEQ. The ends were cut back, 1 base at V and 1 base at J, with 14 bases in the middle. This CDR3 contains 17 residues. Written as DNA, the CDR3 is TGTGCCAGCAGCCAAGTAGTAGGAACCTCTTCTGGAAACACCATATATTTT. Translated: CASSQVVGTSSGNTIYF.

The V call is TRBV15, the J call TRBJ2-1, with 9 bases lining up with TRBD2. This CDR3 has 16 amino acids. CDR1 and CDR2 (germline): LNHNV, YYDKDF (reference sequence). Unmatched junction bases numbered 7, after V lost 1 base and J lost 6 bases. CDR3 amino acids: CATSRGGGGAGNEQFF. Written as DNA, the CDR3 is TGTGCCACCAGCAGAGGAGGCGGGGGGGCCGGCAATGAGCAGTTCTTC. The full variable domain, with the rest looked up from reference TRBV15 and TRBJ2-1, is DAMVIQNPRYQVTQFGKPVTLSCSQTLNHNVMYWYQQKSSQAPKLLFHYYDKDFNNEADTPDNFQSRRPNTSFCFLDIRSPGLGDTAMYLCATSRGGGGAGNEQFFGPGTRLTVL.

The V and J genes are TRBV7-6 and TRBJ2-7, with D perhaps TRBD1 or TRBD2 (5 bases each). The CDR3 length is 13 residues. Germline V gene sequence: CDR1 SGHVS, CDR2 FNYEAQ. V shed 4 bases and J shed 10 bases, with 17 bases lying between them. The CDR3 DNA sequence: TGTGCCAGCAGCTCCTGGGACGGTCAACCCCAGTACTTC. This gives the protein CASSSWDGQPQYF.

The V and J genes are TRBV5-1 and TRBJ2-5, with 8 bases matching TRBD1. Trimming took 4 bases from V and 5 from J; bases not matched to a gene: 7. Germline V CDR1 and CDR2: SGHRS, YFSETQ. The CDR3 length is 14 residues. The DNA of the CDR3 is TGCGCCAGCAGCCTAGAGGACAGGGCTGAGACCCAGTACTTC. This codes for CASSLEDRAETQYF.

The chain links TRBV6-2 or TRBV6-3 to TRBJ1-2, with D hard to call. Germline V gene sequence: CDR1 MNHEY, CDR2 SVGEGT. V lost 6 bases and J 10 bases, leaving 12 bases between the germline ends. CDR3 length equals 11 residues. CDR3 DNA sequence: TGTGCCAGCAGCTCAATTATCAACTACACCTTC. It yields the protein CASSSIINYTF.

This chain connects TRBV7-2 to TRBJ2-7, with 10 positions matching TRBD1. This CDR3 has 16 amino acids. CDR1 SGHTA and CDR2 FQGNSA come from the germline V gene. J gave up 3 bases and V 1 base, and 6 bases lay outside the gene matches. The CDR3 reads CASSLGTGGIVYEQYF. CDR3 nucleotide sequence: TGTGCCAGCAGCTTAGGGACAGGGGGGATAGTCTACGAGCAGTACTTC.

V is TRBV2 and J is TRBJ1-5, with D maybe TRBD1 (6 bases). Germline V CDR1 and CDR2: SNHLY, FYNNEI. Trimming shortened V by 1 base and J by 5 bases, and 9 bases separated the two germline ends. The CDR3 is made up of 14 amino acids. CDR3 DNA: TGTGCCAGCAGTGAAGTGGGGGGGCATCAGCCCCAGCATTTT. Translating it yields CASSEVGGHQPQHF.

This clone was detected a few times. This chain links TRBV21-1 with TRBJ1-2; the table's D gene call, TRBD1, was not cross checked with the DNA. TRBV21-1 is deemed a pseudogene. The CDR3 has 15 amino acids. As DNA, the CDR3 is TGTGCCAGCAGCAAACGTGGGGACAGGGAAAATGGCTACACCTTC. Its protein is CASSKRGDRENGYTF.

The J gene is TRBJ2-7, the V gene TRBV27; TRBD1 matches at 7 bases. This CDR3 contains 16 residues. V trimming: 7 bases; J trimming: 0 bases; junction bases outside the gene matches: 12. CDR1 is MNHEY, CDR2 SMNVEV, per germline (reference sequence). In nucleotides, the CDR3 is TGTGCCAGCATGGGCCCAGACAGGGCCAGCTCCTACGAGCAGTACTTC. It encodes CASMGPDRASSYEQYF.

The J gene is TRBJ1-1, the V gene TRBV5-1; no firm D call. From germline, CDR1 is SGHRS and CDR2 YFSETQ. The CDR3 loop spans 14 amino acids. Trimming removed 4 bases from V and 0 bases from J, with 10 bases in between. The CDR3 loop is CASSPTRMNTEAFF. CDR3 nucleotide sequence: TGCGCCAGCAGCCCGACCAGAATGAACACTGAAGCTTTCTTT.